These T cell receptor beta chains were read from a single sample in a study of T cell responses to AZD1222 COVID-19 vaccine. Using immunoSEQ multiplex PCR, the repertoire was profiled, and TCRdb retains in-frame clones only, with some absent. The data show approximately 100,000 clones, approximately 90% seen once. The source material was peripheral blood, sampled 28 days after the second AZD1222 dose. The receptors shown here come from an adult who received the AZD1222 COVID-19 vaccine. Both conserved end residues are part of each CDR3. Each record gives: V gene, J gene, D gene, clone size, CDR3 DNA, CDR3 protein. D genes are given only for firm matches. The size field is filled for only some rows; it gives once, few, many or a size class.

V: TRBV5-4; J: TRBJ2-3; D: TRBD1; size: .; DNA: TGTGCCAGCAAGCCGGGACAGGGAGCCACAGATACGCAGTATTTT; CDR3: CASKPGQGATDTQYF
V: TRBV5-4; J: TRBJ2-3; D: .; size: .; DNA: TGTGCCAGCAGCTTGGGAGGTGCTAGCACAGATACGCAGTATTTT; CDR3: CASSLGGASTDTQYF
V: TRBV7-2; J: TRBJ1-2; D: .; size: .; DNA: TGTGCCAGCACCCCCTCTGGGGCGTCGGGCTACACCTTC; CDR3: CASTPSGASGYTF
V: TRBV6-4; J: TRBJ2-7; D: .; size: .; DNA: TGTGCCAGCAGCGACTCAGGGTGGGAGGAGCAGTACTTC; CDR3: CASSDSGWEEQYF
V: TRBV5-1; J: TRBJ2-7; D: .; size: .; DNA: TGCGCCAGCAGCTCGGAGGGACCCTACGAGCAGTACTTC; CDR3: CASSSEGPYEQYF
V: TRBV7-2; J: TRBJ2-7; D: .; size: once; DNA: TGTGCCAGCAGCCTTACGACAGGCCGCTACGAGCAGTACTTC; CDR3: CASSLTTGRYEQYF
V: TRBV29-1; J: TRBJ2-2; D: TRBD1; size: .; DNA: TGCAGCGGGCGCCGGGACAGGAACACCGGGGAGCTGTTTTTT; CDR3: CSGRRDRNTGELFF
V: TRBV5-1; J: TRBJ2-3; D: .; size: few; DNA: TGCGCCAGCAGCCCGAGGACGCCCCCCGATACGCAGTATTTT; CDR3: CASSPRTPPDTQYF
V: TRBV5-1; J: TRBJ2-5; D: .; size: .; DNA: TGCGCCAGCAATGCTGGCGGGGCTTACCAAGAGACCCAGTACTTC; CDR3: CASNAGGAYQETQYF
V: TRBV6-5; J: TRBJ1-2; D: .; size: .; DNA: TGTGCCAGCAGTTACTCCTCGGGGGCGGGTCTCTATGGCTACACCTTC; CDR3: CASSYSSGAGLYGYTF
V: TRBV25-1; J: TRBJ1-4; D: TRBD1; size: .; DNA: TGTGCCAGCAGTGGACAGGGGGCGATTACTAATGAAAAACTGTTTTTT; CDR3: CASSGQGAITNEKLFF